This T cell receptor beta chain was obtained from a study of blood T cell repertoires in COVID-19. This table comes from immunoSEQ multiplex PCR, and its TCRdb copy is limited to in-frame clones, with some not included. The sample records under 170,000 clones, 87% being singletons. Trimming took off 2 bases at V and 4 bases at J, with 7 bases between the two ends. CDR1 SGHTA and CDR2 FQGNSA come from the germline V gene. The CDR3 totals 13 residues. The sequenced sample consisted of peripheral blood. This clonotype was obtained from a woman aged 55-70 years with active or convalescent COVID-19. The chain carries TRBV7-2 and TRBJ2-3; possibly TRBD2 for D (5 bases). The CDR3, as DNA: TGTGCCAGCAGCTTAAAGGGAGCAGATACGCAGTATTTT. Translated: CASSLKGADTQYF.